This TCR beta chain was retrieved from a study of memory CD8 T cells in hepatitis C reinfection (TCRdb year 2017). Regarding the complete study: Among the donors, a few cleared two back-to-back HCV infections on their own, whereas two got rid of a primary infection but ended up chronically infected after reinfection. A case counted as HCV reinfection when an HCV RNA test came back positive after two negative tests taken at least 60 days apart. Samples from before reinfection were taken anywhere from 55 to 20 weeks prior to reinfection being detected. Across an HCV reinfection episode in 4 to 6 donors, the study followed the TCR beta repertoire of virus-specific CD8 T cells over time. Between 2009 and 2012, a few reinfection cases with stored pre-reinfection samples were identified. Participants who had resolved a prior HCV infection were followed every 3 months in the reinfection study. Summary of the overall study and its limitations: Because only five or six donors were included, definitive conclusions about public clonotypes linked to secondary clearance were beyond the reach of the study.

The time point label for this specimen denotes: pre-reinfection, 55 to 20 weeks before reinfection detection. TCR sequencing was performed on the sorted cells directly ex vivo, without any in vitro expansion beforehand. The donors were people who inject drugs and were enrolled in Canada's Montreal Acute Hepatitis C Cohort Study (HEPCO). Total naive CD8 T cells, sorted as viable CD3+ CD8+ CD45RO-, came from two donors at all three reinfection time points as controls. Before sorting, cryopreserved peripheral blood mononuclear cells were thawed and used as the source for purifying CD8 T cells. The MACS CD8+ T cell Isolation Kit was used to enrich CD8 T cells by negative selection. A BD FACSAria II sorter with FACSDiva software was used for cell sorting, and FlowJo was used for data analysis. Trimming leaves V shorter by 4 bases and J shorter by 2 bases, with the junction holding 2 bases beyond the gene matches. CDR3 length: 15 amino acids, cysteine to phenylalanine. Solely the CDR3 DNA is kept, with 45 bases framed from the first base. The germline V gene yields SGHRS for CDR1 and YFSETQ for CDR2.

With respect to this clone: Its antigen is still unknown. No qualities accompany the bases; no much larger clone lies one base away.

Library method: the immunoSEQ multiplex PCR assay. Genomic DNA was extracted from sorted cells, and the TCR beta V, D and J regions were sequenced by Adaptive Biotechnologies' automated high-throughput method. A two-step, bias-controlled multiplex PCR was used to amplify CDR3 regions. Amplified TCR beta libraries were sequenced on an Illumina instrument. The study's own analysis went as follows. The demultiplexed reads were processed to cut down on amplification and sequencing bias, and the IMGT database was used to assign CDR3 sequences to gene families. ImmunoSEQ software version 2.0 was used to analyze the repertoire data. Out-of-frame sequences and sequences with stop codons in the CDR3 were removed from clonotype lists. Any clonotype with a frequency under 0.01% was left out, since that frequency corresponded to less than one cell. To get richness, observed richness was divided by input cell number, while evenness came from dividing Shannon entropy by log observed richness. To measure repertoire diversity and how similar the repertoire was between time points, Simpson diversity and Morisita-Horn overlap indices were applied. Clonotypes were sorted into dominant (>1%), sub-dominant (0.5-0.99%), low abundance (0.1-0.49%) or lowest abundance (<0.1%) groups. For the germline index, total nucleotide additions were subtracted from total CDR3 length, and that difference was then divided by total CDR3 length. Imported from immuneACCESS, the table was reduced by TCRdb to in-frame sequences with V and J called. These copies leave out some clones; in studies compared against another copy, an unresolved V gene accounts for under half, and the cause of the remainder is not known. V and J calls and clone size are those listed in that table; D and trimming were worked out from the DNA. The sample table records more than 45,000 clones; roughly 91% of these occur just once. Jointly, the top ten make up roughly 0.99% of the sample.

The receptor was isolated from a man aged 18 to 30 with hepatitis C virus infection. The V and J genes are TRBV5-1 and TRBJ2-7, with 14 bases aligning to TRBD2. What was sequenced was naive CD8+ T cells sorted from blood. Explained via the paper, the cell subset or site label denotes: total naive CD8+CD45RO- T cells. The CDR3 region reads CASSGGLAGAYEQYF. The sequenced DNA is TGCGCCAGCAGCGGGGGACTAGCGGGAGCCTACGAGCAGTACTTC.